Listed here is a single T cell receptor beta chain. The antigen is not known. This same CDR3 is encoded by further DNA sequences in the sample. The CDR3 has 14 residues. Germline lookup yields CDR1 MNHEY and CDR2 SVGAGI. V was pared by 6 bases and J by 3 bases, with 8 bases of the junction left unmatched. The naive CD8 fraction comprised CD45RO-negative cells positively selected for CCR7 and excluded terminally differentiated effector memory CD45RA+ cells. This record comes from a study of shared clonotypes between healthy human individuals. Turning to the study itself: Each donor contributed plates that comprised three CD4 naive, three CD4 memory, two CD8 naive and one CD8 memory.

Sequencing used immunoSEQ multiplex PCR; TCRdb keeps in-frame clones, though not all of them. This sample carries millions of clones, approximately 94% of them seen once, and the ten largest clones take 1.1%. Study-wide results and caveats: Estimated richness values were generally larger in naive subsets than in memory subsets.

The receptor comes from a man aged 18 to 30 in good health. What was sequenced was naive CD8+ T cells sorted from blood. This chain uses TRBV6-5 with TRBJ2-7; 7 bases agree with TRBD2. CDR3 sequence: CASRRTSGSYEQYF. DNA of the CDR3: TGTGCCAGCAGGAGGACTAGTGGGAGCTACGAGCAGTACTTC.